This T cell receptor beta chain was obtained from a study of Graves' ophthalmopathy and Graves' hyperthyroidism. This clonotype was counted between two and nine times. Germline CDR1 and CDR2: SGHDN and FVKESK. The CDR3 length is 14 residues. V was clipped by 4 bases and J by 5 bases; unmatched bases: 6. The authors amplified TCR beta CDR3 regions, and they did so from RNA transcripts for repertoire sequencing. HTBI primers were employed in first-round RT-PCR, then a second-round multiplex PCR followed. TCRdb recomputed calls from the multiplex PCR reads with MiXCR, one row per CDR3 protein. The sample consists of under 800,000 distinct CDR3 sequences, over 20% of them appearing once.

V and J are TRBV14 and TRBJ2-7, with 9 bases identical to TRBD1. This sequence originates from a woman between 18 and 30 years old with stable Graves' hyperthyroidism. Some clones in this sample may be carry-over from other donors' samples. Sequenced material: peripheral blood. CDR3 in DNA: TGTGCCAGCAGCCCCCGCGACAGGGGGGACGAGCAGTACTTC. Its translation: CASSPRDRGDEQYF.